The present TCR beta chain was sequenced within a study of regulatory T cells in long-lasting Graves disease. The time point was: persistent/refractory GD, antithyroid drugs over 5 years with positive TRAb. Construction of the TCR library relied on RNA isolated from PBMCs. The patient group derived from an endocrinology department in Xi'an, China. This clonotype has a handful of counts. iRepertoire HTBI primers and Arm-PCR of CDR3 regions built TCR beta libraries. TCRdb re-called the multiplex PCR reads through MiXCR, storing one row per CDR3 protein. The table has 300,000 to 350,000 distinct CDR3 sequences, around 19% seen once. V lost 4 bases to trimming and J lost 0 bases; unmatched junction nucleotides: 5. This CDR3 contains 16 residues.

The chain couples TRBV12-3 or TRBV12-4 to TRBJ1-3, with TRBD1 matching 8 bases. The sample here was peripheral blood mononuclear cells (PBMCs), taken when the disease was refractory, from a patient treated with antithyroid drugs. The TCR comes from a female donor with Graves disease. Here the CDR3 DNA reads TGTGCCAGCAGTTCCCGGACAGGGAACTCTGGAAACACCATATATTTT. Translating it yields CASSSRTGNSGNTIYF.